A selection of T cell receptor beta chains follows, all from one sample in a study of blood T cells in healthy people across ages. TCRdb re-called the 5' RACE reads through MiXCR, storing one row per CDR3 protein. The sample includes approximately 1.5 million distinct CDR3 sequences, almost 35% of them seen just once. Material: blood. These receptors came from a woman aged 30 to 39 in good health. CDR3s include the opening cysteine and the closing phenylalanine or tryptophan. A D gene is named only where the DNA matches it firmly. Size tells how often a clone was seen (once, few, many) or the class of an expanded clone, and some rows leave it out.

j_call v_call d_call clone_size cdr3_aa cdr3_nt
TRBJ2-1 TRBV7-3 - - CASSLMGLNGQFF TGTGCCAGCAGCTTAATGGGGTTGAATGGGCAGTTCTTC
TRBJ2-5 TRBV7-6 - - CASSLEPYRAQETQYF TGTGCCAGCAGCTTAGAACCCTACAGGGCACAAGAGACCCAGTACTTC
TRBJ2-5 TRBV4-1 TRBD1 few CASSPGQGAMEAQYF TGCGCCAGCAGCCCGGGACAGGGGGCGATGGAGGCCCAGTACTTC
TRBJ2-5 TRBV20-1 - - CSASSGTGRQETQYF TGCAGTGCTAGCTCAGGCACAGGACGACAAGAGACCCAGTACTTC
TRBJ1-5 TRBV3-1 - - CASSQEGICQPQHF TGTGCCAGCAGCCAAGAAGGGATTTGTCAGCCCCAGCATTTT
TRBJ2-3 TRBV2 TRBD2 - CASTSGAYTDTQYF TGTGCCAGCACCAGCGGGGCATACACAGATACGCAGTATTTT
TRBJ2-3 TRBV7-9 - few CASSWGTPDTQYF TGTGCCAGCAGCTGGGGCACCCCAGATACGCAGTATTTT
TRBJ1-6 TRBV12-3/TRBV12-4 - - CASSPDPAGSPLHF TGTGCCAGCAGTCCAGACCCAGCGGGCTCACCCCTCCACTTT
TRBJ2-7 TRBV27 TRBD2 - CASSLNGAGTYEQYF TGTGCCAGCAGTTTAAACGGAGCGGGAACCTACGAGCAGTACTTC
TRBJ2-2 TRBV7-2 TRBD1 - CASSRRDRGQITNTGELFF TGTGCCAGCAGCCGCCGGGACAGGGGGCAGATAACGAACACCGGGGAGCTGTTTTTT
TRBJ2-2 TRBV11-1 TRBD1 - CASSLRTGGPNTGELFF TGTGCCAGCAGCCTCCGGACAGGGGGACCGAACACCGGGGAGCTGTTTTTT
TRBJ2-3 TRBV5-1 TRBD2 few CASSLKVGGPQRDTQYF TGCGCCAGCAGCTTGAAAGTGGGAGGGCCTCAGAGAGATACGCAGTATTTT
TRBJ2-7 TRBV18 - - CASSRSGVDAYEQYF TGTGCCAGCTCGCGATCCGGGGTAGACGCCTACGAGCAGTACTTC
TRBJ2-7 TRBV5-1 TRBD2 - CASSLVSGKDEQYF TGCGCCAGCAGCTTGGTTAGCGGGAAGGACGAGCAGTACTTC
TRBJ2-3 TRBV20-1 - - CSARWAPGTDTQYF TGCAGTGCTAGGTGGGCTCCGGGCACAGATACGCAGTATTTT
TRBJ2-7 TRBV2 - - CASSETAFSYEQYF TGTGCCAGCAGTGAAACCGCCTTTTCCTACGAGCAGTACTTC
TRBJ2-7 TRBV3-1 TRBD2 - CAGSQGVGAGLYYEQYF TGTGCCGGCAGCCAAGGAGTCGGAGCGGGATTATACTACGAGCAGTACTTC
TRBJ2-5 TRBV29-1 - many CSVETRGETQYF TGCAGCGTTGAAACCAGGGGAGAGACCCAGTACTTC
TRBJ2-7 TRBV20-1 - - CSAIGGDTGDGDEQYF TGCAGTGCCATAGGCGGGGACACGGGGGACGGCGACGAGCAGTACTTC
TRBJ2-1 TRBV7-8 TRBD1 - CASSIGTGAFSGYNEQFF TGTGCCAGCAGCATTGGGACAGGGGCCTTTTCGGGGTACAATGAGCAGTTCTTC
TRBJ2-7 TRBV6-2/TRBV6-3 TRBD2 - CASSPTSVSYNEQYF TGTGCCAGCAGCCCGACTAGCGTCTCCTACAATGAGCAGTACTTC
TRBJ2-7 TRBV4-1 - - CASSQGARQDSYEQYF TGCGCCAGCAGCCAAGGGGCCAGACAGGACTCCTACGAGCAGTACTTC
TRBJ1-2 TRBV20-1 - few CSARDRGPVEGGLGYTF TGCAGTGCTAGAGATCGGGGGCCCGTGGAGGGAGGCCTTGGCTACACCTTC
TRBJ1-1 TRBV20-1 - many CSARDRRGWTEAFF TGCAGTGCTAGAGATCGCCGGGGATGGACTGAAGCTTTCTTT
TRBJ2-5 TRBV13 - many CASSPRVVETQYF TGTGCCAGCAGCCCCAGGGTGGTGGAGACCCAGTACTTC
TRBJ1-1 TRBV7-2 - few CASSPAVGRVGTEAFF TGTGCCAGCAGCCCGGCCGTGGGCAGGGTGGGCACTGAAGCTTTCTTT
TRBJ1-1 TRBV3-1 - - CASSQEHPNTEAFF TGTGCCAGCAGCCAAGAACACCCGAACACTGAAGCTTTCTTT
TRBJ1-5 TRBV12-3/TRBV12-4 TRBD1 once CASAKGQGEGMGSNQPQHF TGTGCCAGCGCTAAGGGACAGGGGGAAGGTATGGGTAGCAATCAGCCCCAGCATTTT
TRBJ2-7 TRBV13 - few CASSLGRYKQYF TGTGCCAGCAGCTTAGGACGCTACAAGCAGTACTTC
TRBJ1-2 TRBV5-1 - - CASSLDSTDYTF TGCGCCAGCAGCTTGGACAGCACTGACTACACCTTC
TRBJ1-1 TRBV28 - - CACSLSDNTEAFF TGTGCCTGCAGTTTATCAGATAACACTGAAGCTTTCTTT
TRBJ2-7 TRBV15 - - CATGRGGAGSNEQYF TGTGCCACCGGCAGAGGGGGTGCGGGGAGCAACGAGCAGTACTTC
TRBJ2-3 TRBV12-3/TRBV12-4 TRBD2 few CASSFSTGGPTDTQYF TGTGCCAGCAGTTTTAGTACGGGGGGGCCCACAGATACGCAGTATTTT
TRBJ2-1 TRBV5-1 - - CAGSYATEYNEQFF TGCGCCGGCAGCTACGCGACAGAGTACAATGAGCAGTTCTTC
TRBJ1-2 TRBV20-1 - - CSARVGGNLYGYTF TGCAGTGCCCGGGTGGGAGGGAACCTCTATGGCTACACCTTC
TRBJ2-3 TRBV5-1 - - CASSLVSSRPDTQYF TGCGCCAGCAGCTTGGTGTCTAGTCGGCCAGATACGCAGTATTTT
TRBJ2-5 TRBV5-1 TRBD2 many CASSLVGTSSQETQYF TGCGCCAGCAGCTTGGTCGGGACTAGCAGCCAAGAGACCCAGTACTTC
TRBJ2-3 TRBV12-3/TRBV12-4 TRBD2 few CASLRASGSTDTQYF TGTGCCAGCCTTCGGGCTAGCGGGAGCACAGATACGCAGTATTTT